The 22 T cell receptor beta chains given below trace back to one sample, sequenced in a study of blood T cells in healthy people across ages. PCR was performed a second time for roughly 7 to 11 cycles using a sample-barcoded 5' primer and a J-beta primer mix. TCRdb processed the 5' RACE reads anew with MiXCR; each CDR3 protein has one entry. The sample records roughly 1.5 million distinct CDR3 sequences, 42% being singletons. The sample taken for sequencing was blood. These receptors came from a woman aged 18-29 years in good health.

In the case of this clonotype: This may be a read error, as it is one base from a much larger clone. Here the CDR3 reads CATCDSPTDTQYF. The CDR3 DNA reads TGTGCCACCTGTGACAGTCCCACAGATACGCAGTATTTT. The chain combines TRBV24-1 with TRBJ2-3, with a possible D match to TRBD1 (5 bases). This CDR3 has 13 amino acids. Germline lookup yields CDR1 KGHDR and CDR2 SFDVKD.

This clonotype was counted between two and nine times. This chain uses TRBV7-9 with TRBJ2-4, with TRBD2 as a possible D gene (5 bases). The CDR3 sequence is 17 residues long. V was shortened by 4 bases and J by 3 bases, with 19 bases between the two germline ends. Germline CDR1 and CDR2: SEHNR and FQNEAQ (reference sequence). CDR3 nucleotides: TGTGCCAGCAGCTCCCGTTTAGGGAGTAGGGACAAAAACATTCAGTACTTC. Its translation is CASSSRLGSRDKNIQYF.

This clonotype has only a few counts. The genes are TRBV27 and TRBJ2-3, with D tentatively TRBD2 (5 bases). Trimming took off 1 base at V and 6 bases at J, with 8 bases between the two ends. Germline loops: CDR1 MNHEY, CDR2 SMNVEV (reference sequence). There are 13 residues in the CDR3. CDR3 amino acids: CASSLLPGDTQYF. CDR3 DNA: TGTGCCAGCAGTTTATTGCCGGGGGATACGCAGTATTTT.

The J gene is TRBJ1-1, the V gene TRBV7-9; tentatively, D is TRBD1 (5 bases). The V end was cut by 0 bases, the J end by 5 bases, with 16 bases between. This CDR3 is built from 16 residues. Germline CDR1 reads SEHNR; CDR2 reads FQNEAQ (reference sequence). The CDR3 DNA is TGTGCCAGCAGCTTAGCGCTAAGTTCCGGGGGGACTGAAGCTTTCTTT. Translation: CASSLALSSGGTEAFF.

This clonotype has only a few counts. The chain employs TRBV9 and TRBJ2-5; 9 bases match TRBD1. The J call may be in error: the DNA end matches TRBJ2-7 better. The CDR3 is 14 amino acids. CDR1 SGDLS and CDR2 YYNGEE come from the germline V gene. The CDR3 DNA sequence: TGTGCCAGCAGCGTCGGACAGGGGTACTACGAGCAGTACTTC. It encodes CASSVGQGYYEQYF.

This chain uses TRBV12-3 or TRBV12-4 with TRBJ2-5; D perhaps matches TRBD1 (6 bases). Gene TRBJ2-7 matches the end of the DNA better, so the J call may be wrong. CDR3 size: 15 residues. The CDR3 is CASSLSGHLCYEQYF. The CDR3 bases are TGTGCCAGCAGTTTGTCGGGACATCTATGCTACGAGCAGTACTTC.

This clonotype was counted between two and nine times. The chain uses TRBV20-1 and TRBJ1-2, with TRBD1 matching 7 bases. Germline V gene data show CDR1 as DFQATT and CDR2 as SNEGSKA (reference sequence). The trim removed 5 bases at V and 2 bases at J, leaving 11 bases unmatched. The CDR3 length is 15 residues. The chain's CDR3 is CSARQGLFANYGYTF. In nucleotides, the CDR3 is TGCAGTGCTCGACAGGGTCTTTTTGCCAACTATGGCTACACCTTC.

The chain combines TRBV4-2 with TRBJ1-4; maybe TRBD1 (6 bases). Trimming pared 6 bases from V and 7 bases from J, leaving 15 bases between. Looked up from germline, CDR1 is LGHNA and CDR2 is YNFKEQ. The CDR3 loop spans 14 amino acids. This chain's CDR3 is CASRSTGSFEKLFF. The CDR3 coding sequence is TGTGCCAGCAGGTCGACAGGTTCTTTTGAAAAACTGTTTTTT.

V is TRBV7-2 and J is TRBJ2-3; 10 bases match TRBD2. V lost 1 base, J lost 4 bases, and 8 bases stayed unmatched. The CDR3 consists of 17 residues. The germline CDR1 and CDR2 sequences are SGHTA and FQGNSA. Here the CDR3 reads CASSLVNSGRGPDTQYF. In DNA, the CDR3 is TGTGCCAGCAGCTTAGTAAACAGCGGGAGGGGCCCAGATACGCAGTATTTT. Full variable domain (remainder filled in from reference TRBV7-2 and TRBJ2-3): GAGVSQSPSNKVTEKGKDVELRCDPISGHTALYWYRQSLGQGLEFLIYFQGNSAPDKSGLPSDRFSAERTGGSVSTLTIQRTQQEDSAVYLCASSLVNSGRGPDTQYFGPGTRLTVL.

The chain has TRBV20-1 and TRBJ1-3; D unresolved. CDR1 DFQATT and CDR2 SNEGSKA come from the germline V gene (reference sequence). CDR3 length equals 14 residues. V was shortened by 6 bases and J by 5 bases, with 17 bases between the two germline ends. The CDR3 loop is CSATPGPRRNTIYF. Written as DNA, the CDR3 is TGCAGTGCAACCCCGGGTCCACGGCGAAACACCATATATTTT.

This chain links TRBV12-3 or TRBV12-4 with TRBJ2-1; the match to TRBD1 covers 7 bases. With the DNA end fitting TRBJ2-7 better, the J assignment may be wrong. The CDR3 length is 14 residues. CDR3 nucleotide sequence: TGTGCCAGCAGCCAAACAGGGGTCGGTTACGAGCAGTACTTC. Protein sequence: CASSQTGVGYEQYF.

The rearrangement uses TRBV6-2 or TRBV6-3 and TRBJ2-7, with D unresolved. The CDR3 is 15 residues long. With 6 bases removed from V and 2 bases from J, the gap between germline ends came to 17 bases. Per the germline V gene, CDR1 is MNHEY and CDR2 is SVGEGT. CDR3 in DNA: TGTGCCAGCAGACTCCGAGGACGAGGAACCTACGAGCAGTACTTC. It translates to CASRLRGRGTYEQYF.

The sample holds a few counts of this clonotype. The genes are TRBV6-2 or TRBV6-3 and TRBJ2-1; the D gene is possibly TRBD2 (6 bases). Germline CDR1 reads MNHEY; CDR2 reads SVGEGT. The V and J ends lost 5 bases and 4 bases respectively, with 21 bases between them. This CDR3 comprises 17 residues. For the CDR3, the DNA is TGTGCCAGCAGTCCCCCTAGGGCGGGAAGGAGGTACAATGAGCAGTTCTTC. Translated, it gives CASSPPRAGRRYNEQFF.

This chain connects TRBV30 to TRBJ1-4, with 7 bases fitting TRBD1. Germline V gene sequence: CDR1 GTSNPN, CDR2 SVGIG (reference sequence). The CDR3 covers 14 residues. The V and J ends lost 1 base and 7 bases, in that order; junction bases with no gene match: 6. Written as DNA, the CDR3 is TGTGCCTGGAGTGAAGGGGGCGTAGGTGAAAAACTGTTTTTT. The encoded protein is CAWSEGGVGEKLFF.

V gene TRBV7-2 combines with J gene TRBJ2-4, with TRBD2 as a possible D gene (6 bases). Germline assignment: CDR1 SGHTA and CDR2 FQGNSA. The CDR3 contains 15 residues. Trimming left V 2 bases short and J 7 bases short, with 15 bases between. The CDR3 region is CASSLPSRRANIQYF. CDR3 DNA sequence: TGTGCCAGCAGCTTACCTTCGCGGAGGGCCAACATTCAGTACTTC.

The V gene is TRBV28, the J gene TRBJ1-2; D gene unclear. From germline, CDR1 is MDHEN and CDR2 SYDVKM. The CDR3 has 12 residues. The V and J ends lost 6 bases and 7 bases respectively, with 12 bases between them. The CDR3 here is CASSTTARGYTF. The CDR3 DNA is TGTGCCAGCAGCACTACGGCGCGTGGCTACACCTTC.

This clonotype has only a few counts. This chain joins TRBV20-1 and TRBJ2-7, with 15 bases lining up with TRBD2. This CDR3 contains 16 residues. CDR1 is DFQATT, CDR2 SNEGSKA, per germline (reference sequence). Trimming took 3 bases from V and 5 from J; bases not matched to a gene: 8. In DNA, the CDR3 is TGCAGTGCTAGCCTCATGGGACTAGCGGGAGGAAACGAGCAGTACTTC. The encoded protein is CSASLMGLAGGNEQYF.

The chain recombines TRBV7-8 with TRBJ1-2; D perhaps matches TRBD1 (6 bases). The V gene's germline CDR1 is SGHVS and CDR2 FQNEAQ. Trimming took 3 bases from V and 6 from J, leaving 17 bases between them. The CDR3 has 15 amino acids. As DNA, the CDR3 is TGTGCCAGCAGCTTCTGGACAGAGCTTACCGATGGCTACACCTTC. It specifies CASSFWTELTDGYTF.

The DNA of the CDR3 is TGTGCCAGCAGCTTAGGCGGGACAAGAAACAATGAGCAGTTCTTC. Translated: CASSLGGTRNNEQFF. The V call is TRBV7-2, the J call TRBJ2-1; the D call may be TRBD1 or TRBD2 (6 bases each). The CDR3 loop spans 15 amino acids. The germline gives CDR1 SGHTA, CDR2 FQGNSA. V gave up 1 base and J gave up 5 bases, with 12 bases separating them.

The gene calls are TRBV5-1 and TRBJ2-1; D unresolved. CDR1 is SGHRS and CDR2 is YFSETQ in the germline V gene. Trimming cost V 4 bases and J 0 bases, with 11 bases left between them. This CDR3 has 15 amino acids. The CDR3 here is CASSLDFPSYNEQFF. As DNA, the CDR3 is TGCGCCAGCAGCCTTGACTTCCCCTCCTACAATGAGCAGTTCTTC.

The V call is TRBV15, the J call TRBJ1-4; TRBD1 is a possible D gene (6 bases). Germline V CDR1 and CDR2: LNHNV, YYDKDF (reference sequence). V lost 4 bases and J 7 bases, leaving 16 bases between the germline ends. This CDR3 contains 15 residues. The CDR3 nucleotides are TGTGCCACCAGCACAGGACAGCGGGAAAGTGAAAAACTGTTTTTT. Encoded protein: CATSTGQRESEKLFF.

This clonotype came up a few times. V and J are TRBV20-1 and TRBJ1-2, with 7 bases identical to TRBD1. V lost 5 bases, J lost 4 bases, and 10 bases stayed unmatched. The CDR3 has 14 amino acids. Germline V lookup: CDR1 DFQATT, CDR2 SNEGSKA (reference sequence). The CDR3, as DNA: TGCAGTGCTGCCCGGGACAGAGGTCTCTATGGCTACACCTTC. It encodes CSAARDRGLYGYTF.